This entry is about one T cell receptor (beta chain). No antigen is known for it. Base qualities are missing; no much larger clone stands one base away. CDR1 MNHNS and CDR2 SASEGT are derived from the germline V gene. The CDR3 sequence holds 15 residues, the cysteine and phenylalanine included. CDR3 DNA is the only sequence kept; it has 45 bases, read in frame from the first base. At the junction V is shortened by 3 bases and J by 8 bases, with 14 bases in between. The sample belongs to a study of control samples from healthy donors and cancer patients (dated by TCRdb to 2018 to 2020). The method behind the library was the immunoSEQ multiplex PCR assay. TCRdb holds this immuneACCESS table with in-frame rearrangements only. Some clones are missing; in checked studies, unresolved V genes explain under half, and the rest has no known cause. The sample yields over 150,000 clones; about 94% were counted once. Approximately 5.7% of the sample lies in the top ten.

Sequenced material: blood. The chain employs TRBV6-1 and TRBJ1-6, with no reliable assignment of the D segment. The sequence came from a man in his forties in good health. The CDR3 amino acid sequence is: CASSDPDPRDSPLHF. The nucleotide sequence is TGTGCCAGCAGTGACCCCGACCCGCGGGATTCACCCCTCCACTTT.